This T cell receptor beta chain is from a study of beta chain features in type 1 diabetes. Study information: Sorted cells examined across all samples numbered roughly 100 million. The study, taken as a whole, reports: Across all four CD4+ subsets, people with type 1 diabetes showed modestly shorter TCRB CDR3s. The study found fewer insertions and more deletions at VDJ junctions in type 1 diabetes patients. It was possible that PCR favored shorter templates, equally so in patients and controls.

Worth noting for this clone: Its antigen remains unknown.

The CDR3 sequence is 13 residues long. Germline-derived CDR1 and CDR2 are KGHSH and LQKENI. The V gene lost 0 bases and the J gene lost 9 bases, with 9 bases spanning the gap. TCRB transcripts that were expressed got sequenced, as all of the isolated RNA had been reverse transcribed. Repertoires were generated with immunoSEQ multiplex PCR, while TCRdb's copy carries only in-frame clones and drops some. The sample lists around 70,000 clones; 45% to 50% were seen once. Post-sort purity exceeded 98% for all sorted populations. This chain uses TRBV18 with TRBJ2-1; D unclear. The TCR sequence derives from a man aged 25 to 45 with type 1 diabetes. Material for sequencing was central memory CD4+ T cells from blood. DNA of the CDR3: TGTGCCAGCTCACCACCGGTTAGCAGTGAGCAGTTCTTC. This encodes CASSPPVSSEQFF.